This note documents a single T cell receptor (beta chain) sequence. Its specificity is unknown. The data originate from a study of cytomegalovirus exposure and HLA in healthy donors. General study points: Later findings reportedly placed an Asian-associated ancestry cluster below the approximately 670-donor mean for N-insertions. Specific recognition of CMV antigens was confirmed in vitro for a few chains (all CMV-associated).

A multiplex PCR was run with 60 Vbeta primers and 13 Jbeta primers. Here immunoSEQ multiplex PCR was the method, and the copy in TCRdb shows in-frame clones only, minus some. The sample shows approximately 95,000 clones, over 70% of them seen only once. The germline CDR1 and CDR2 sequences are SGHTA and FQGNSA. The CDR3 covers 16 residues. With 0 bases removed from V and 0 bases from J, the gap between germline ends came to 8 bases. The origin of this receptor is a man in his late teens or twenties in good health and CMV-seropositive. The chain is built from TRBV7-2 and TRBJ1-4; D unclear. Sequencing was done on a sample of PBMCs. This chain's CDR3 is CASSLAITATNEKLFF. In nucleotides, the CDR3 is TGTGCCAGCAGCTTAGCGATAACAGCAACTAATGAAAAACTGTTTTTT.